The 32 T cell receptor beta chains presented below share a single source sample, sequenced in a study of shared clonotypes between healthy human individuals. Selected positively for CCR7 and CD45RO-negative, naive CD8 cells excluded terminally differentiated effector memory CD45RA+ cells. Produced via immunoSEQ multiplex PCR; TCRdb's table is partial and in-frame only. The table shows approximately 600,000 clones, with around 96% occurring only once. What was sequenced was naive CD8+ T cells sorted from blood. The receptors were gathered from a woman in her twenties or thirties in good health.

The chain recombines TRBV18 with TRBJ1-1, with D hard to call. The CDR3 runs 14 residues. Germline V gene sequence: CDR1 KGHSH, CDR2 LQKENI. V lost 2 bases to trimming and J lost 6 bases, with 13 bases between them. CDR3 nucleotide sequence: TGTGCCAGCTCACCATACAAGTATTCGGCTGAAGCTTTCTTT. Its translation: CASSPYKYSAEAFF. Variable domain in full (rest from reference TRBV18 and TRBJ1-1): NAGVMQNPRHLVRRRGQEARLRCSPMKGHSHVYWYRQLPEEGLKFMVYLQKENIIDESGMPKERFSAEFPKEGPSILRIQQVVRGDSAAYFCASSPYKYSAEAFFGQGTRLTVV.

This clone was recorded once. This chain joins TRBV2 and TRBJ2-1; 7 bases match TRBD2. From germline, CDR1 is SNHLY and CDR2 FYNNEI. The CDR3 loop spans 19 amino acids. After removal of 3 bases from V and 8 bases from J, the junction contained 22 bases not matched to a gene. The CDR3 DNA sequence: TGTGCCAGCAGTGAGAGCCGACTAGGCGGGAGATCAAAAGGAGATGAGCAGTTCTTC. Protein product: CASSESRLGGRSKGDEQFF.

V gene TRBV10-3 combines with J gene TRBJ2-7; TRBD1 is a possible D gene (6 bases). Germline V gene lookup returns CDR1 ENHRY and CDR2 SYGVKD. The CDR3 extends over 15 amino acids. Trimming removed 5 bases at V and 1 base at J, with 15 bases between. CDR3 sequence (DNA): TGTGCCATCAGTCCCCGGGACACCCTATCCTACGAGCAGTACTTC. Translated: CAISPRDTLSYEQYF.

Regarding this clone: Other DNA sequences within the sample encode an identical CDR3. This chain's CDR3 is CASSLVSGSYEQYF. Here the CDR3 DNA reads TGTGCCAGCAGCTTAGTTAGCGGGAGTTACGAGCAGTACTTC. This chain connects TRBV11-2 to TRBJ2-7, with TRBD2 identical over 9 bases. The germline gives CDR1 SGHAT, CDR2 FQNNGV. V trimming: 1 base; J trimming: 4 bases; junction bases outside the gene matches: 2. This CDR3 has 14 residues.

To note about this clone: The same CDR3 also results from other DNA sequences found in this sample. The rearrangement links TRBV7-9 to TRBJ1-1, with D maybe TRBD1 (5 bases). V was pared by 1 base and J by 8 bases, with 8 bases between. This CDR3 is built from 12 residues. Per the germline V gene, CDR1 is SEHNR and CDR2 is FQNEAQ (reference sequence). CDR3 residues: CASSLGGAEAFF. The CDR3 DNA reads as TGTGCCAGCAGCTTAGGAGGGGCCGAAGCTTTCTTT.

CDR3 in DNA: TGTGCCACCAGCAGAAACAGGGTTAGGTTTGGCTACACCTTC. Its translation: CATSRNRVRFGYTF. The genes are TRBV15 and TRBJ1-2; possible D gene TRBD1, 6 bases. Trimming pared 2 bases from V and 7 bases from J, leaving 14 bases between. CDR3 length equals 14 residues. In germline, CDR1 is LNHNV, CDR2 YYDKDF (reference sequence).

Turning to this clone: Other DNA sequences in this sample translate to the same CDR3. The chain combines TRBV27 with TRBJ2-3; a weak D match, TRBD2 (6 bases). Trimming took off 2 bases at V and 3 bases at J, with 6 bases between the two ends. CDR3 length: 13 amino acids. The V gene's germline CDR1 is MNHEY and CDR2 SMNVEV (reference sequence). The CDR3 protein is CASSLGGTDTQYF. DNA for the CDR3: TGTGCCAGCAGTTTAGGAGGGACAGATACGCAGTATTTT.

This rearrangement joins TRBV28 to TRBJ2-5; 8 nucleotides match TRBD2. Matching the DNA end better, TRBJ2-7 makes the J call doubtful. This CDR3 has 15 residues. Germline CDR1 is MDHEN and CDR2 is SYDVKM. This CDR3 reads CASTARGTRLYEQYF. The CDR3 DNA sequence: TGTGCCAGCACCGCCCGGGGGACTAGACTTTACGAGCAGTACTTC.

V is TRBV5-6 and J is TRBJ2-7; D is unclear. Germline-derived CDR1 and CDR2 are SGHDT and YYEEEE. The CDR3 loop spans 16 amino acids. V was clipped by 1 base and J by 0 bases, with 14 bases between them. CDR3 bases: TGTGCCAGCAGCTTGCGAGGACCGATTCGCTCCTACGAGCAGTACTTC. Translating it yields CASSLRGPIRSYEQYF.

As to this clone: One end of the junction is discordant with germline, which a read error may explain. The chain links TRBV5-6 to TRBJ2-7, with TRBD2 matching 7 bases. The CDR3 sequence is 12 residues long. Germline-derived CDR1 and CDR2 are SGHDT and YYEEEE. CDR3: CASSLAGGTPGF. The CDR3 bases are TGTGCCAGCAGCTTGGCGGGAGGAACCCCTGGGTTC.

The chain employs TRBV10-2 and TRBJ2-2; no clear D. Trimming cost V 4 bases and J 1 base, with 7 bases left between them. Germline loops: CDR1 WSHSY, CDR2 SAAADI. CDR3 length equals 14 residues. CDR3 in amino acids: CASSGGKNTGELFF. In nucleotides, the CDR3 is TGCGCCAGCAGTGGGGGAAAGAACACCGGGGAGCTGTTTTTT.

The J gene is TRBJ1-1, the V gene TRBV28; 7 nucleotides line up with TRBD1. Germline V gene data show CDR1 as MDHEN and CDR2 as SYDVKM. This CDR3 has 13 residues. J gave up 3 bases and V 6 bases, and 4 bases lay outside the gene matches. The CDR3 protein is CASRIQGYTEAFF. In nucleotides, the CDR3 is TGTGCCAGCAGAATACAGGGGTACACTGAAGCTTTCTTT.

The CDR3 region has the DNA TGTGCCAGCAGCCAAGCTCTGTGGGGCCTAGCGGGAGGACCCCCCTACGAGCAGTACTTC. Translating gives CASSQALWGLAGGPPYEQYF. The chain recombines TRBV4-2 with TRBJ2-7; TRBD2 matches 11 bases. V trimming: 1 base; J trimming: 2 bases; junction bases outside the gene matches: 16. This CDR3 contains 20 residues. The germline gives CDR1 LGHNA, CDR2 YNFKEQ.

The chain joins TRBV19 to TRBJ1-1, with D possibly matching TRBD1 (6 bases). V was shortened by 5 bases and J by 5 bases, with 12 bases between the two germline ends. Germline V gives CDR1 LNHDA, CDR2 SQIVND (reference sequence). The CDR3 covers 13 residues. The DNA of the CDR3 is TGTGCCAGTAGTGGGGGCGCGAGGACTGAAGCTTTCTTT. Translating it yields CASSGGARTEAFF. The full variable domain, in which reference TRBV19 and TRBJ1-1 provide the parts outside the CDR3, is DGGITQSPKYLFRKEGQNVTLSCEQNLNHDAMYWYRQDPGQGLRLIYYSQIVNDFQKGDIAEGYSVSREKKESFPLTVTSAQKNPTAFYLCASSGGARTEAFFGQGTRLTVV.

J is TRBJ2-1 and V is TRBV6-1, with D hard to call. There are 17 residues in the CDR3. V was trimmed by 2 bases and J by 4 bases, leaving 18 bases between them. CDR1 MNHNS and CDR2 SASEGT come from the germline V gene. DNA for the CDR3: TGTGCCAGCAGTGAATCCATCTTGTCCCTAACTTACAATGAGCAGTTCTTC. Translated, it gives CASSESILSLTYNEQFF.

For the CDR3, the DNA is TGTGCCAGCAGAGACAGTGGCCTCAACGAGCAGTACTTC. This encodes CASRDSGLNEQYF. The V call is TRBV7-6, the J call TRBJ2-7; TRBD1 is a possible D gene (5 bases). This CDR3 contains 13 residues. Germline loops: CDR1 SGHVS, CDR2 FNYEAQ. Trimming removed 6 bases at V and 5 bases at J, with 14 bases between.

The V gene is TRBV10-1, the J gene TRBJ2-1; maybe TRBD2 (7 bases). This CDR3 is 15 amino acids long. Germline CDR1 WNHNN, CDR2 SYGVQD (reference sequence). Trimming shortened V by 6 bases and J by 5 bases, and 17 bases separated the two germline ends. The CDR3 sequence is CASRTAGDINNEQFF. The CDR3 DNA sequence: TGCGCCAGCAGGACGGCGGGGGACATCAACAATGAGCAGTTCTTC.

The V gene is TRBV7-9, the J gene TRBJ2-4; D gene uncertain. V was pared by 3 bases and J by 6 bases, with 3 bases between. The CDR3 has 11 amino acids. The germline V gene has CDR1 SEHNR and CDR2 FQNEAQ (reference sequence). Here the CDR3 reads CASSFRNIQYF. CDR3 in DNA: TGTGCCAGCAGCTTCAGAAACATTCAGTACTTC. Full variable domain (outside the CDR3, taken from reference TRBV7-9 and TRBJ2-4): DTGVSQNPRHKITKRGQNVTFRCDPISEHNRLYWYRQTLGQGPEFLTYFQNEAQLEKSRLLSDRFSAERPKGSFSTLEIQRTEQGDSAMYLCASSFRNIQYFGAGTRLSVL.

V usage is TRBV5-1 and J usage is TRBJ2-5; TRBD1 aligns across 7 bases. The end of the DNA is better explained by TRBJ2-7, so the J call may be wrong. Germline V gene lookup returns CDR1 SGHRS and CDR2 YFSETQ. There are 15 residues in the CDR3. CDR3 bases: TGCGCCAGCAGCTCACCGGGACAGCGGACCTACGAGCAGTACTTC. This codes for CASSSPGQRTYEQYF.

CDR3 protein: CASSSGRRASYEQYF. In DNA, the CDR3 is TGTGCCAGCAGTTCGGGACGCAGAGCCTCCTACGAGCAGTACTTC. The V call is TRBV6-4, the J call TRBJ2-5; D tentatively reads TRBD1 or TRBD2 (5 bases each). The better agreement between TRBJ2-7 and the DNA end casts doubt on the J call. Germline V lookup: CDR1 MRHNA, CDR2 SNTAGT. The CDR3 extends over 15 amino acids.

This clone was found once. Here the CDR3 DNA reads TGTGCCAGCAGTCTTGGGGAGCAGCCCCAGCATTTT. Translated, it gives CASSLGEQPQHF. The V and J genes are TRBV28 and TRBJ1-5; D is unresolved. Trimming removed 5 bases at V and 7 bases at J, with 9 bases between. Germline V lookup: CDR1 MDHEN, CDR2 SYDVKM. This CDR3 has 12 residues.

The chain recombines TRBV5-8 with TRBJ2-2; no clear D. CDR1 and CDR2 (germline): SGHTS, YDEGEE. The V end lost 4 bases, the J end lost 11 bases, and 9 bases lay between the germline ends. The CDR3 sequence is 11 residues long. This CDR3 is CASSHDRELFF. CDR3 nucleotides: TGTGCCAGCAGCCACGACCGAGAGCTGTTTTTT.

With regard to this clone: This CDR3 is also generated by other DNA sequences in the sample. This chain links TRBV19 with TRBJ1-4; D unresolved. CDR1 is LNHDA, CDR2 SQIVND, per germline (reference sequence). V lost 3 bases, J lost 8 bases, and 4 bases lay in between. The CDR3 loop spans 11 amino acids. The DNA for the CDR3 is TGTGCCAGTAGTATCGGGGAAAAACTGTTTTTT. This codes for CASSIGEKLFF.

The chain uses TRBV19 and TRBJ1-5; D call uncertain. Trimming left V 0 bases short and J 0 bases short, with 18 bases between. Germline V gene lookup returns CDR1 LNHDA and CDR2 SQIVND (reference sequence). CDR3 length equals 19 residues. The CDR3 nucleotides read TGTGCCAGTAGTATAGATCTGTTTAGGGCAGAAAATAGCAATCAGCCCCAGCATTTT. The encoded protein is CASSIDLFRAENSNQPQHF. Looking up the rest from reference TRBV19 and TRBJ1-5 gives the full variable domain: DGGITQSPKYLFRKEGQNVTLSCEQNLNHDAMYWYRQDPGQGLRLIYYSQIVNDFQKGDIAEGYSVSREKKESFPLTVTSAQKNPTAFYLCASSIDLFRAENSNQPQHFGDGTRLSIL.

This clone appeared a single time. V and J are TRBV7-9 and TRBJ2-7, with TRBD2 as a possible D gene (5 bases). The CDR3 loop spans 14 amino acids. Germline V gives CDR1 SEHNR, CDR2 FQNEAQ (reference sequence). Trimming pared 1 base from V and 4 bases from J, leaving 11 bases between. The CDR3 loop is CASSLGTRTYEQYF. The CDR3 DNA reads TGTGCCAGCAGCTTAGGGACCCGGACTTACGAGCAGTACTTC.

This chain uses TRBV27 with TRBJ2-1; 11 nucleotides align to TRBD2. CDR3 length: 16 residues. V lost 2 bases, J lost 5 bases, and 5 bases stayed unmatched. CDR1 is MNHEY, CDR2 SMNVEV, per germline (reference sequence). CDR3 nucleotides: TGTGCCAGCAGTTTAGGTACTAGCGGGAGAAACAATGAGCAGTTCTTC. It encodes CASSLGTSGRNNEQFF.

The CDR3 loop is CATSRGGRTNEKLFF. The DNA for the CDR3 is TGCGCCACCTCCCGAGGGGGACGGACTAATGAAAAACTGTTTTTT. The chain carries TRBV5-1 and TRBJ1-4; the D gene is possibly TRBD1 (6 bases). Germline assignment: CDR1 SGHRS and CDR2 YFSETQ. The ends were cut back, 9 bases at V and 2 bases at J, with 17 bases in the middle. The CDR3 consists of 15 residues.

V gene TRBV9 combines with J gene TRBJ2-7, with 7 bases lining up with TRBD1. Germline CDR1 is SGDLS and CDR2 is YYNGEE. The V segment lost 0 bases and the J segment 3 bases; nucleotides outside the gene matches: 6. There are 15 residues in the CDR3. The CDR3 DNA reads TGTGCCAGCAGCGTAGGGACAGGACCAAGCTACGAGCAGTACTTC. As protein: CASSVGTGPSYEQYF.

Here the CDR3 reads CASSLGQNTGELFF. CDR3 in DNA: TGCGCCAGCAGCCTGGGACAGAACACCGGGGAGCTGTTTTTT. The chain couples TRBV4-1 to TRBJ2-2, with D perhaps matching TRBD1 (6 bases). The germline CDR1 and CDR2 sequences are MGHRA and YSYEKL. The V gene lost 4 bases and the J gene lost 1 base, with 7 bases spanning the gap. This CDR3 spans 14 amino acids.

V gene TRBV28 combines with J gene TRBJ2-3, with D hard to call. V shed 2 bases and J shed 1 base, with 7 bases lying between them. Germline CDR1 reads MDHEN; CDR2 reads SYDVKM. The CDR3 extends over 14 amino acids. The CDR3 region has the DNA TGTGCCAGCAGTTTAAATTCCCGCACAGATACGCAGTATTTT. Translation gives CASSLNSRTDTQYF.

The chain employs TRBV7-8 and TRBJ2-7; 11 bases agree with TRBD2. CDR3 length: 16 amino acids. Trimming cost V 5 bases and J 2 bases; bases outside gene matches: 8. Germline CDR1 and CDR2: SGHVS and FQNEAQ. The CDR3 reads CASSLLAGGQPYEQYF. The DNA for the CDR3 is TGTGCCAGCAGCCTTCTAGCGGGAGGTCAACCCTACGAGCAGTACTTC.

V gene TRBV4-1 combines with J gene TRBJ2-1, with D perhaps matching TRBD1 or TRBD2 (5 bases each). Between the trimmed V and J ends, which lost 2 bases and 8 bases, there was a span of 10 bases. CDR3 length: 13 residues. Germline CDR1 is MGHRA and CDR2 is YSYEKL. For the CDR3, the DNA is TGCGCCAGCAGCCAAATACGGGACGATGAGCAGTTCTTC. This translates into CASSQIRDDEQFF.